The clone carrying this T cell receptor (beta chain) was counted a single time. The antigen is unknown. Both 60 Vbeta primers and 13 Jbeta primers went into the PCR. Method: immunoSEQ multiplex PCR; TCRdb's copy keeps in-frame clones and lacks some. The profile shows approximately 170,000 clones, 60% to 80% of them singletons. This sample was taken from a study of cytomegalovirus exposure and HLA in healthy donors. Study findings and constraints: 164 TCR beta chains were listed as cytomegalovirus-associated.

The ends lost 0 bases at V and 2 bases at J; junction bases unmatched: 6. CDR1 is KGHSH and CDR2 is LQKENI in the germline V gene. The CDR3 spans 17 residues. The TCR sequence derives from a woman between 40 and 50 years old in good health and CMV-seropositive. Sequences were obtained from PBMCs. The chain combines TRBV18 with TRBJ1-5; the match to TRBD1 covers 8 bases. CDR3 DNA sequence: TGTGCCAGCTCACCACCCGGTGGACAGGGAGGCAATCAGCCCCAGCATTTT. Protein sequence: CASSPPGGQGGNQPQHF.